These T cell receptor beta chains were read from a single sample in a study of shared clonotypes between healthy human individuals. Only in-frame clones appear in the TCRdb table, and some are missing; sequencing was by immunoSEQ multiplex PCR. Of some 980,000 clones in the sample, about three quarters were seen once. Input material: memory CD4+ T cells sorted from blood. All receptors derive from a man between 18 and 29 years old in good health. Both conserved end residues are part of each CDR3. A D gene is named only where the DNA matches it firmly. Size values are once, few and many counts, or a class for expanded clones, and some rows have none.

d_gene: NA; len: 12; j_gene: TRBJ2-7; abundance: once; v_gene: TRBV7-2; CDR3nt: TGTGCCAGCAGCTCCGAAGGCTACGAGCAGTACTTC; CDR3aa: CASSSEGYEQYF
d_gene: NA; len: 12; j_gene: TRBJ1-1; abundance: NA; v_gene: TRBV6-5; CDR3nt: TGTGCCAGCGGACGGGTGAACACTGAAGCTTTCTTT; CDR3aa: CASGRVNTEAFF
d_gene: TRBD1; len: 14; j_gene: TRBJ1-1; abundance: NA; v_gene: TRBV5-1; CDR3nt: TGCGCCAGCAGCGGGAACAGGGGAACCACTGAAGCTTTCTTT; CDR3aa: CASSGNRGTTEAFF
d_gene: NA; len: 15; j_gene: TRBJ2-3; abundance: NA; v_gene: TRBV10-3; CDR3nt: TGTGCCATCAGTGAAGAGGGCGGGGGCACAGATACGCAGTATTTT; CDR3aa: CAISEEGGGTDTQYF
d_gene: TRBD1; len: 15; j_gene: TRBJ2-5; abundance: NA; v_gene: TRBV18; CDR3nt: TGTGCCAGCTCACCCCGGACAGGGGGCAGGGAGACCCAGTACTTC; CDR3aa: CASSPRTGGRETQYF
d_gene: TRBD1; len: 16; j_gene: TRBJ1-5; abundance: NA; v_gene: TRBV6-5; CDR3nt: TGTGCCAGCAGTTCCGGGACAGGGACGCGAAATCAGCCCCAGCATTTT; CDR3aa: CASSSGTGTRNQPQHF
d_gene: NA; len: 14; j_gene: TRBJ2-3; abundance: many; v_gene: TRBV19; CDR3nt: TGTGCCAGTAGTACCACAGGGACGGCAGATACGCAGTATTTT; CDR3aa: CASSTTGTADTQYF
d_gene: NA; len: 14; j_gene: TRBJ1-1; abundance: NA; v_gene: TRBV7-2; CDR3nt: TGTGCCAGCAGCCCGTCGGGGGCTAACACTGAAGCTTTCTTT; CDR3aa: CASSPSGANTEAFF
d_gene: NA; len: 13; j_gene: TRBJ2-5; abundance: NA; v_gene: TRBV5-1; CDR3nt: TGCGCCAGCAGGAGGTTTGGGGAGGAGACCCAGTACTTC; CDR3aa: CASRRFGEETQYF
d_gene: TRBD1; len: 14; j_gene: TRBJ2-7; abundance: NA; v_gene: TRBV5-6; CDR3nt: TGTGCCAGCAGCTTGGGACAGGGCTCCGACGAGCAGTACTTC; CDR3aa: CASSLGQGSDEQYF
d_gene: NA; len: 17; j_gene: TRBJ1-5; abundance: NA; v_gene: TRBV21-1; CDR3nt: TGTGCCAGCAGCAAACTTAGGACAGGGGCTGGCAATCAGCCCCAGCATTTT; CDR3aa: CASSKLRTGAGNQPQHF
d_gene: NA; len: 12; j_gene: TRBJ2-1; abundance: NA; v_gene: TRBV5-8; CDR3nt: TGTGCCAGCAGGGGGCCATACAATGAGCAGTTCTTC; CDR3aa: CASRGPYNEQFF
d_gene: NA; len: 14; j_gene: TRBJ2-7; abundance: NA; v_gene: TRBV5-4; CDR3nt: TGTGCCAGCAGCTTGGTCCCCTCTAGCTACGAGCAGTACTTC; CDR3aa: CASSLVPSSYEQYF
d_gene: NA; len: 15; j_gene: TRBJ2-3; abundance: NA; v_gene: TRBV10-2; CDR3nt: TGCGCCAGCTGCCGGACTATCCCTAGCACAGATACGCAGTATTTT; CDR3aa: CASCRTIPSTDTQYF
d_gene: TRBD1; len: 15; j_gene: TRBJ1-1; abundance: NA; v_gene: TRBV7-8; CDR3nt: TGTGCCAGCAGCCCTCGGGACAGGGGGAACACTGAAGCTTTCTTT; CDR3aa: CASSPRDRGNTEAFF
d_gene: TRBD1; len: 14; j_gene: TRBJ2-2; abundance: NA; v_gene: TRBV2; CDR3nt: TGTGCCAGTGGGACAGGGAGCCCCCCCGGGGAGCTGTTTTTT; CDR3aa: CASGTGSPPGELFF
d_gene: TRBD1; len: 15; j_gene: TRBJ2-7; abundance: NA; v_gene: TRBV5-1; CDR3nt: TGCGCCAGCAGCTCCGCCGGGACAGGGACCTACGAGCAGTACTTC; CDR3aa: CASSSAGTGTYEQYF
d_gene: NA; len: 13; j_gene: TRBJ2-7; abundance: NA; v_gene: TRBV5-4; CDR3nt: TGTGCCAGCAGCTCCTCCCCTGGGTACGAGCAGTACTTC; CDR3aa: CASSSSPGYEQYF
d_gene: NA; len: 11; j_gene: TRBJ2-4; abundance: NA; v_gene: TRBV19; CDR3nt: TGTGCCAGTAGGAATTCAGGCATTCAGTACTTC; CDR3aa: CASRNSGIQYF
d_gene: NA; len: 14; j_gene: TRBJ1-3; abundance: NA; v_gene: TRBV5-8; CDR3nt: TGTGCCAGCAGCTTATTAGGGGCTGGAAACACCATATATTTT; CDR3aa: CASSLLGAGNTIYF
d_gene: TRBD1; len: 14; j_gene: TRBJ1-1; abundance: NA; v_gene: TRBV25-1; CDR3nt: TGTGCCAGCAGTAGGGGCAGCAGGGGGGCTGAAGCTTTCTTT; CDR3aa: CASSRGSRGAEAFF
d_gene: TRBD2; len: 14; j_gene: TRBJ2-3; abundance: NA; v_gene: TRBV9; CDR3nt: TGTGCCAGCAGCGTGAGACTAGCGACAGATACGCAGTATTTT; CDR3aa: CASSVRLATDTQYF
d_gene: NA; len: 15; j_gene: TRBJ1-4; abundance: NA; v_gene: TRBV5-1; CDR3nt: TGCGCCAGCAGCCCCCTGGGAGGGACTAATGAAAAACTGTTTTTT; CDR3aa: CASSPLGGTNEKLFF
d_gene: TRBD2; len: 14; j_gene: TRBJ2-5; abundance: NA; v_gene: TRBV5-1; CDR3nt: TGCGCCAGCAGCTACCGGGGGGATCAAGAGACCCAGTACTTC; CDR3aa: CASSYRGDQETQYF
d_gene: TRBD1; len: 16; j_gene: TRBJ2-3; abundance: once; v_gene: TRBV4-1; CDR3nt: TGCGCCAGCAGCGCCCCCGGGACAGGGAGCACAGATACGCAGTATTTT; CDR3aa: CASSAPGTGSTDTQYF
d_gene: NA; len: 14; j_gene: TRBJ1-1; abundance: few; v_gene: TRBV30; CDR3nt: TGTGCCTGGAGGGCCGGACGGAGGAACACTGAAGCTTTCTTT; CDR3aa: CAWRAGRRNTEAFF
d_gene: NA; len: 13; j_gene: TRBJ1-2; abundance: few; v_gene: TRBV30; CDR3nt: TGTGCCTGGAGTCCGGGGGTCGGATTCCACATCACCTTC; CDR3aa: CAWSPGVGFHITF
d_gene: TRBD2; len: 16; j_gene: TRBJ2-2; abundance: NA; v_gene: TRBV4-1; CDR3nt: TGCGCCAGCAGCCAAGCCCTAGCGGGGGGGACCGGGGAGCTGTTTTTT; CDR3aa: CASSQALAGGTGELFF
d_gene: NA; len: 13; j_gene: TRBJ1-2; abundance: NA; v_gene: TRBV5-6; CDR3nt: TGTGCCAGCAGCTTGAGACAGGTTGATGGCTACACCTTC; CDR3aa: CASSLRQVDGYTF